These T cell receptor beta chains were read from a single sample in a study of shared clonotypes between healthy human individuals. The data were produced by immunoSEQ multiplex PCR, yet TCRdb's version contains in-frame clones alone and is incomplete. The sample shows about 820,000 clones, roughly 92% of them seen only once. The sequenced material came from naive CD8+ T cells sorted from blood. Every receptor here comes from a man aged 25-45 years in good health. Both conserved end residues are part of each CDR3. Each record gives: J gene, D gene, clone size, V gene, CDR3 protein, CDR3 DNA. D genes are given only for firm matches. Clone size is given for some rows only: seen once, a few or many times, or a class if the clone is expanded.

j_call: TRBJ2-2
d_call: -
clone_size: -
v_call: TRBV5-3
cdr3_aa: CARSSHNSTGELFF
cdr3_nt: TGTGCCAGAAGCTCCCATAACTCAACCGGGGAGCTGTTTTTT

j_call: TRBJ2-7
d_call: TRBD2
clone_size: -
v_call: TRBV5-1
cdr3_aa: CASSLAGGSYEQYF
cdr3_nt: TGCGCCAGCAGCTTAGCGGGAGGGTCCTACGAGCAGTACTTC

j_call: TRBJ1-5
d_call: -
clone_size: once
v_call: TRBV7-6
cdr3_aa: CASSSLNQPQHF
cdr3_nt: TGTGCCAGCAGCTCGTTAAATCAGCCCCAGCATTTT

j_call: TRBJ1-1
d_call: TRBD1
clone_size: -
v_call: TRBV7-9
cdr3_aa: CASSPVGTVNTEAFF
cdr3_nt: TGTGCCAGCAGCCCAGTGGGGACAGTTAACACTGAAGCTTTCTTT

j_call: TRBJ2-5
d_call: -
clone_size: -
v_call: TRBV2
cdr3_aa: CASRGLTQYF
cdr3_nt: TGTGCCAGCAGGGGACTGACCCAGTACTTC

j_call: TRBJ2-1
d_call: -
clone_size: -
v_call: TRBV5-1
cdr3_aa: CASSLALASRDNEQFF
cdr3_nt: TGCGCCAGCAGCTTGGCGTTAGCTAGTAGGGACAATGAGCAGTTCTTC

j_call: TRBJ2-6
d_call: -
clone_size: -
v_call: TRBV30
cdr3_aa: CAWSVDGANVLTF
cdr3_nt: TGTGCCTGGAGTGTAGATGGGGCCAACGTCCTGACTTTC

j_call: TRBJ2-1
d_call: -
clone_size: -
v_call: TRBV29-1
cdr3_aa: CSVEGLVSGVNEQFF
cdr3_nt: TGCAGCGTTGAAGGCCTAGTCTCTGGGGTTAATGAGCAGTTCTTC

j_call: TRBJ2-3
d_call: -
clone_size: -
v_call: TRBV7-8
cdr3_aa: CASSLERGSTDTQYF
cdr3_nt: TGTGCCAGCAGCTTAGAGAGGGGGAGCACAGATACGCAGTATTTT

j_call: TRBJ1-1
d_call: -
clone_size: -
v_call: TRBV11-2
cdr3_aa: CASSLGEGDMNTEAFF
cdr3_nt: TGTGCCAGCAGTCTGGGGGAGGGGGACATGAACACTGAAGCTTTCTTT

j_call: TRBJ2-3
d_call: -
clone_size: -
v_call: TRBV7-9
cdr3_aa: CASSPQGDTQYF
cdr3_nt: TGTGCCAGCAGCCCCCAAGGGGATACGCAGTATTTT

j_call: TRBJ2-7
d_call: -
clone_size: -
v_call: TRBV27
cdr3_aa: CASSPGPTYEQYF
cdr3_nt: TGTGCCAGCAGTCCGGGACCCACCTACGAGCAGTACTTC

j_call: TRBJ2-7
d_call: -
clone_size: -
v_call: TRBV28
cdr3_aa: CASSFDSYEQYF
cdr3_nt: TGTGCCAGCAGTTTTGACTCCTACGAGCAGTACTTC

j_call: TRBJ2-7
d_call: -
clone_size: -
v_call: TRBV27
cdr3_aa: CASQPGMAISEQYF
cdr3_nt: TGTGCCAGCCAGCCCGGTATGGCCATTTCCGAGCAGTACTTC

j_call: TRBJ2-3
d_call: -
clone_size: -
v_call: TRBV14
cdr3_aa: CASSQDLTPDTQYF
cdr3_nt: TGTGCCAGCAGCCAAGATCTCACTCCAGATACGCAGTATTTT

j_call: TRBJ2-7
d_call: TRBD1
clone_size: -
v_call: TRBV27
cdr3_aa: CASSFMDRVNEQYF
cdr3_nt: TGTGCCAGCAGTTTTATGGACAGGGTGAACGAGCAGTACTTC

j_call: TRBJ2-1
d_call: -
clone_size: -
v_call: TRBV7-6
cdr3_aa: CASSLDGADRDEQFF
cdr3_nt: TGTGCCAGCAGCCTTGACGGGGCGGACCGCGATGAGCAGTTCTTC

j_call: TRBJ1-1
d_call: -
clone_size: -
v_call: TRBV14
cdr3_aa: CASSPPGGGPYQNTEAFF
cdr3_nt: TGTGCCAGCAGCCCCCCTGGCGGAGGGCCTTACCAAAACACTGAAGCTTTCTTT

j_call: TRBJ2-5
d_call: -
clone_size: -
v_call: TRBV5-1
cdr3_aa: CASSLVGSGVGQETQYF
cdr3_nt: TGCGCCAGCAGCTTGGTGGGTTCAGGGGTCGGGCAAGAGACCCAGTACTTC

j_call: TRBJ2-7
d_call: -
clone_size: -
v_call: TRBV28
cdr3_aa: CASSSELTGLGSYEQYF
cdr3_nt: TGTGCCAGCAGTTCGGAGTTGACGGGCTTGGGCTCCTACGAGCAGTACTTC

j_call: TRBJ2-5
d_call: TRBD1
clone_size: -
v_call: TRBV7-2
cdr3_aa: CASSSPRDRVGETQYF
cdr3_nt: TGTGCCAGCAGCTCTCCAAGGGACAGGGTCGGCGAGACCCAGTACTTC

j_call: TRBJ1-5
d_call: -
clone_size: -
v_call: TRBV19
cdr3_aa: CASSRGTLELNQPQHF
cdr3_nt: TGTGCCAGCTCTCGCGGGACGCTAGAACTCAATCAGCCCCAGCATTTT

j_call: TRBJ1-1
d_call: -
clone_size: -
v_call: TRBV27
cdr3_aa: CASSLYPGRGMNTEAFF
cdr3_nt: TGTGCCAGCAGTTTATACCCGGGCAGGGGAATGAACACTGAAGCTTTCTTT

j_call: TRBJ2-1
d_call: -
clone_size: -
v_call: TRBV7-9
cdr3_aa: CASSSRVDEQFF
cdr3_nt: TGTGCCAGCAGCTCCAGGGTTGATGAGCAGTTCTTC

j_call: TRBJ2-7
d_call: -
clone_size: -
v_call: TRBV4-3
cdr3_aa: CASSQDLQPSPDEQYF
cdr3_nt: TGCGCCAGCAGCCAAGATCTCCAGCCGTCCCCTGACGAGCAGTACTTC

j_call: TRBJ2-1
d_call: -
clone_size: -
v_call: TRBV9
cdr3_aa: CASSVEVGLLYNEQFF
cdr3_nt: TGTGCCAGCAGCGTAGAGGTGGGCCTTCTCTACAATGAGCAGTTCTTC

j_call: TRBJ2-1
d_call: -
clone_size: -
v_call: TRBV5-1
cdr3_aa: CASSMNGKGVLEQFF
cdr3_nt: TGCGCCAGCAGCATGAACGGGAAGGGGGTTTTGGAGCAGTTCTTC

j_call: TRBJ2-7
d_call: -
clone_size: -
v_call: TRBV10-3
cdr3_aa: CAAGDGDSYEQYF
cdr3_nt: TGTGCCGCCGGAGATGGTGACTCCTACGAGCAGTACTTC

j_call: TRBJ1-1
d_call: TRBD1
clone_size: -
v_call: TRBV15
cdr3_aa: CATSRDRVTEAFF
cdr3_nt: TGTGCCACCAGCAGGGACAGGGTCACTGAAGCTTTCTTT

j_call: TRBJ2-7
d_call: TRBD1
clone_size: -
v_call: TRBV28
cdr3_aa: CASSPAYGQDYEQYF
cdr3_nt: TGTGCCAGCAGCCCTGCGTATGGACAGGACTACGAGCAGTACTTC

j_call: TRBJ1-1
d_call: TRBD1
clone_size: -
v_call: TRBV7-9
cdr3_aa: CASSLWDSSTEAFF
cdr3_nt: TGTGCCAGCAGCTTATGGGACAGTAGCACTGAAGCTTTCTTT

j_call: TRBJ2-7
d_call: -
clone_size: -
v_call: TRBV4-1
cdr3_aa: CASSQDTAPTYEQYF
cdr3_nt: TGCGCCAGCAGCCAAGATACAGCCCCAACCTACGAGCAGTACTTC

j_call: TRBJ2-6
d_call: -
clone_size: -
v_call: TRBV4-1
cdr3_aa: CASSQVSGANVLTF
cdr3_nt: TGCGCCAGCAGCCAAGTTTCAGGGGCCAACGTCCTGACTTTC

j_call: TRBJ2-2
d_call: -
clone_size: -
v_call: TRBV9
cdr3_aa: CASSSKGAGTGELFF
cdr3_nt: TGTGCCAGCAGCTCAAAAGGGGCGGGCACCGGGGAGCTGTTTTTT

j_call: TRBJ2-3
d_call: -
clone_size: -
v_call: TRBV11-2
cdr3_aa: CASSPPPEFSTDTQYF
cdr3_nt: TGTGCCAGCAGCCCGCCCCCTGAATTTAGCACAGATACGCAGTATTTT

j_call: TRBJ2-2
d_call: TRBD1
clone_size: -
v_call: TRBV7-6
cdr3_aa: CASSLAMAGGDTGELFF
cdr3_nt: TGTGCCAGCAGCTTAGCGATGGCAGGGGGCGACACCGGGGAGCTGTTTTTT

j_call: TRBJ2-7
d_call: -
clone_size: -
v_call: TRBV9
cdr3_aa: CASSVGLGEAYEQYF
cdr3_nt: TGTGCCAGCAGCGTAGGGCTTGGCGAGGCCTACGAGCAGTACTTC

j_call: TRBJ2-6
d_call: -
clone_size: -
v_call: TRBV9
cdr3_aa: CASRASGANVLTF
cdr3_nt: TGTGCCAGCAGAGCCTCCGGAGCCAACGTCCTGACTTTC

j_call: TRBJ2-2
d_call: -
clone_size: -
v_call: TRBV25-1
cdr3_aa: CASRPSRDINTGELFF
cdr3_nt: TGTGCCAGCCGTCCCTCCCGGGACATAAACACCGGGGAGCTGTTTTTT

j_call: TRBJ2-7
d_call: TRBD2
clone_size: -
v_call: TRBV7-9
cdr3_aa: CASSHSQREVYEQYF
cdr3_nt: TGTGCCAGCAGCCACTCTCAGCGGGAGGTCTACGAGCAGTACTTC

j_call: TRBJ2-7
d_call: -
clone_size: -
v_call: TRBV28
cdr3_aa: CASSLMGLYEQYF
cdr3_nt: TGTGCCAGCAGTTTAATGGGCCTCTACGAGCAGTACTTC